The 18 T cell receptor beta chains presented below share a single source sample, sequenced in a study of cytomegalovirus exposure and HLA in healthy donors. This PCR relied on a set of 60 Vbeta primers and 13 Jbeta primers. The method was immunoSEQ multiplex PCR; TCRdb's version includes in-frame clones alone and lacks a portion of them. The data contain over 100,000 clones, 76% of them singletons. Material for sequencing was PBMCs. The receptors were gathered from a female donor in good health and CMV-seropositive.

For the CDR3, the DNA is TGCGCCAGCAGCTCGGGGGACGGGGGGACTTACGAGCAGTACTTC. It encodes CASSSGDGGTYEQYF. The V call is TRBV5-1, the J call TRBJ2-7; 7 bases line up with TRBD2. V dropped 3 bases and J dropped 4; count of bases not matched to a gene: 10. CDR1 is SGHRS and CDR2 is YFSETQ in the germline V gene. The CDR3 length is 15 residues.

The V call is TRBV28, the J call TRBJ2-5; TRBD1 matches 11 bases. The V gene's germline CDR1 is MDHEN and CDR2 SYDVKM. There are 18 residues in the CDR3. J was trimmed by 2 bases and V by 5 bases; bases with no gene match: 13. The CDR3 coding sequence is TGTGCCAGCAGTCGCTTGGGTTACCGGGACAGGGGGCAAGAGACCCAGTACTTC. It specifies CASSRLGYRDRGQETQYF.

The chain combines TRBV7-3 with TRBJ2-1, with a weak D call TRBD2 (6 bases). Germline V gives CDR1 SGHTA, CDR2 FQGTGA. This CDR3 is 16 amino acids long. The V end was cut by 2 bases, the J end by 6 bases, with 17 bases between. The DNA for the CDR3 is TGTGCCAGCAGCTTACAGGGAAGCGGGTGGGGCAATGAGCAGTTCTTC. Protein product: CASSLQGSGWGNEQFF. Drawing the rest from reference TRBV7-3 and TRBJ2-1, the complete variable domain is GAGVSQTPSNKVTEKGKYVELRCDPISGHTALYWYRQSLGQGPEFLIYFQGTGAADDSGLPNDRFFAVRPEGSVSTLKIQRTERGDSAVYLCASSLQGSGWGNEQFFGPGTRLTVL.

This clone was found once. The CDR3 DNA sequence: TGTGCCAGCAGTTTGGCCCCCGGGACAGGGGGCACTGAAGCTTTCTTT. Its translation: CASSLAPGTGGTEAFF. The rearrangement uses TRBV28 and TRBJ1-1, with 11 bases lining up with TRBD1. CDR3 size: 16 residues. V was clipped by 3 bases and J by 4 bases; unmatched bases: 7. Germline V gene data show CDR1 as MDHEN and CDR2 as SYDVKM.

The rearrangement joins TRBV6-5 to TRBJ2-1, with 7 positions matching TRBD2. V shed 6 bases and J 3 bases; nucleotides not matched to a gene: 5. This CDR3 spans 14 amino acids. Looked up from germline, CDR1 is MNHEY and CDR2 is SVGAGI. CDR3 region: CASRAGLVYNEQFF. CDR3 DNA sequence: TGTGCCAGCAGAGCCGGACTAGTCTACAATGAGCAGTTCTTC.

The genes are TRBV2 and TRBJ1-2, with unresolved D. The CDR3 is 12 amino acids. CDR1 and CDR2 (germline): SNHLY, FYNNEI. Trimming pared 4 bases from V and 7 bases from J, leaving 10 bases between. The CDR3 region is CASSARFSGYTF. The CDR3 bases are TGTGCCAGCAGTGCCCGGTTTTCTGGCTACACCTTC.

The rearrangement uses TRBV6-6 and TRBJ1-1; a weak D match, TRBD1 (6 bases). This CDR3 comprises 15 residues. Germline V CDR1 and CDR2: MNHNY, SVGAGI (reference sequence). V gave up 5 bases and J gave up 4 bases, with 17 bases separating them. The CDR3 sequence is CASSVTTGFGTEAFF. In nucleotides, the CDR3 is TGTGCCAGCAGTGTGACAACAGGGTTTGGCACTGAAGCTTTCTTT.

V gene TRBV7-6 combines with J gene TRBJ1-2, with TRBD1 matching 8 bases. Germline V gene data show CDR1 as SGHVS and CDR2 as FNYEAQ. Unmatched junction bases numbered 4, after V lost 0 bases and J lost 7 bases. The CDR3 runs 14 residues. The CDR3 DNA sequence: TGTGCCAGCAGCTTAGCGGACAGGGCATCTGGCTACACCTTC. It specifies CASSLADRASGYTF.

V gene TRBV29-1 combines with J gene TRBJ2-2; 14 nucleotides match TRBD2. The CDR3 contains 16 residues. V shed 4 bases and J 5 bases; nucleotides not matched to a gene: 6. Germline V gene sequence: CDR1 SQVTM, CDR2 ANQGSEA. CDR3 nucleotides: TGCAGCGTTGCTGGACTAGCGGGAGGTCGGACCGGGGAGCTGTTTTTT. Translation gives CSVAGLAGGRTGELFF.

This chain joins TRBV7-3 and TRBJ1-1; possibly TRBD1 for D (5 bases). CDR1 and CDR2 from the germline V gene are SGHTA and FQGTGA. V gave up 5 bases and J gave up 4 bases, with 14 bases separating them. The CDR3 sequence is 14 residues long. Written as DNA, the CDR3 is TGTGCCAGCAGCCCCCGCCGGGGGAGCACTGAAGCTTTCTTT. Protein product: CASSPRRGSTEAFF.

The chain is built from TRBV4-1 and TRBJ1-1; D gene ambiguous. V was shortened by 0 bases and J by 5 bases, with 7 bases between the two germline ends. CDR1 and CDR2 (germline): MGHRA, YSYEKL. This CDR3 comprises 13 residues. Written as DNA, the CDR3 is TGCGCCAGCAGCCAAGATCTTAGTACTGAAGCTTTCTTT. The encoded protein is CASSQDLSTEAFF.

For the CDR3, the DNA is TGTGCCAGCAGTTTATCCCGGGATCCCAACTATGGCTACACCTTC. It specifies CASSLSRDPNYGYTF. V usage is TRBV28 and J usage is TRBJ1-2; no reliable D call. Per germline, CDR1 MDHEN and CDR2 SYDVKM. V was pared by 1 base and J by 2 bases, with 11 bases between. The CDR3 is made up of 15 amino acids.

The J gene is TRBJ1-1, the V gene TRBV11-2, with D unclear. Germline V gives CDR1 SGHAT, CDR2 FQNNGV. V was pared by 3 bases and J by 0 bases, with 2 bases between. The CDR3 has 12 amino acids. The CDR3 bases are TGTGCCAGCAGCTTCATGAACACTGAAGCTTTCTTT. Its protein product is CASSFMNTEAFF. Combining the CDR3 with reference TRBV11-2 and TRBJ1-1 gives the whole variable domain EAGVAQSPRYKIIEKRQSVAFWCNPISGHATLYWYQQILGQGPKLLIQFQNNGVVDDSQLPKDRFSAERLKGVDSTLKIQPAKLEDSAVYLCASSFMNTEAFFGQGTRLTVV.

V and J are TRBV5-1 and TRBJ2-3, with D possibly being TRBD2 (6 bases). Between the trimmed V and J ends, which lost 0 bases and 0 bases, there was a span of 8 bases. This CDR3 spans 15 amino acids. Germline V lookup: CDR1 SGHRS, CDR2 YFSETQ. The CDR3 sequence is CASSLAGTSTDTQYF. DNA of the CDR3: TGCGCCAGCAGCTTGGCCGGGACTAGCACAGATACGCAGTATTTT.

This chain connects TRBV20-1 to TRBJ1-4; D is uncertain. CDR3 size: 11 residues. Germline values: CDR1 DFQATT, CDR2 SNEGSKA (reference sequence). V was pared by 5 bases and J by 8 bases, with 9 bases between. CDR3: CSAVREEKLFF. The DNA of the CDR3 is TGCAGTGCTGTAAGGGAGGAAAAACTGTTTTTT.

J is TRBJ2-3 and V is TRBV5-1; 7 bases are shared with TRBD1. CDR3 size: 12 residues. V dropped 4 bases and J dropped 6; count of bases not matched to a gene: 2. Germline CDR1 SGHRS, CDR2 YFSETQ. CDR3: CASSTGADTQYF. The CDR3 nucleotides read TGCGCCAGCAGCACAGGGGCCGATACGCAGTATTTT. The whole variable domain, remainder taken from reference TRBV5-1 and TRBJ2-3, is KAGVTQTPRYLIKTRGQQVTLSCSPISGHRSVSWYQQTPGQGLQFLFEYFSETQRNKGNFPGRFSGRQFSNSRSEMNVSTLELGDSALYLCASSTGADTQYFGPGTRLTVL.

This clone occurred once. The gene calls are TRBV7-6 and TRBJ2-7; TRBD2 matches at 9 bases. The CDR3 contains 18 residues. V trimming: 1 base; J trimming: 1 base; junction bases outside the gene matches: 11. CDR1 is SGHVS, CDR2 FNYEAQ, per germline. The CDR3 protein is CASSLEPAGGVGSYEQYF. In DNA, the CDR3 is TGTGCCAGCAGCTTAGAGCCGGCGGGAGGGGTAGGGTCCTACGAGCAGTACTTC. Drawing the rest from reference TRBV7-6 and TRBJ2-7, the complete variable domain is GAGVSQSPRYKVTKRGQDVALRCDPISGHVSLYWYRQALGQGPEFLTYFNYEAQQDKSGLPNDRFSAERPEGSISTLTIQRTEQRDSAMYRCASSLEPAGGVGSYEQYFGPGTRLTVT.

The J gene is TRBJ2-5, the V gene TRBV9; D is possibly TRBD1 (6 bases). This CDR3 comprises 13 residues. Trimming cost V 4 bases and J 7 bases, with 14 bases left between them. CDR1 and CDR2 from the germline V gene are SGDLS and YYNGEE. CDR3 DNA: TGTGCCAGCAGCCTGACAGGCGGTGGGACCCAGTACTTC. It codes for CASSLTGGGTQYF. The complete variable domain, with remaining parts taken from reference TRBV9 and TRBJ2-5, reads DSGVTQTPKHLITATGQRVTLRCSPRSGDLSVYWYQQSLDQGLQFLIQYYNGEERAKGNILERFSAQQFPDLHSELNLSSLELGDSALYFCASSLTGGGTQYFGPGTRLLVL.